This T cell receptor beta chain was observed in a study of technical replicates of blood from a handful of donors. This CDR3 spans 14 amino acids. V lost 8 bases to trimming and J lost 8 bases, with 18 bases between them. CDR1 is SGHAT and CDR2 is FQNNGV in the germline V gene. TCRdb's copy holds only in-frame clones and misses some; the assay was immunoSEQ multiplex PCR. This table has about 93,000 clones, around 96% appearing once. This chain connects TRBV11-2 to TRBJ1-4; a weak D match, TRBD1 (6 bases). The sequencing sample was made of T cells isolated from PBMCs. The source is a human donor in good health. CDR3 sequence: CASGNAGVREKLFF. The CDR3 DNA reads as TGTGCCAGCGGAAACGCAGGGGTACGGGAAAAACTGTTTTTT.